This TCR beta chain emerged from a study of regulatory T cells in long-lasting Graves disease. Study information: Graves' patients who were just diagnosed had used antithyroid drugs for under 3 months.

The ends were cut back, 3 bases at V and 1 base at J, with 12 bases in the middle. The CDR3 has 15 residues. The V gene's germline CDR1 is KGHSH and CDR2 LQKENI. With iRepertoire HTBI primers and Arm-PCR of CDR3 regions, TCR beta libraries were built. TCRdb ran MiXCR on the multiplex PCR reads and lists one entry per CDR3 protein. The table has around 240,000 distinct CDR3 sequences, approximately 18% seen once. The time point: newly diagnosed GD, antithyroid drugs for less than 3 months. Generation of the TCR library employed RNA extracted from PBMCs. This clonotype was seen many times. These data are also associated with another study on T cells in Graves' hyperthyroidism and ophthalmopathy.

The specimen comprised peripheral blood mononuclear cells (PBMCs), sampled at new diagnosis, from a patient treated with antithyroid drugs. The source is a woman aged 25 to 39 with Graves disease. The chain uses TRBV18 and TRBJ1-1, with D perhaps matching TRBD1 (5 bases). DNA of the CDR3: TGTGCCAGCTCACCGAGCACAGGCGGGAACACTGAAGCTTTCTTT. It translates to CASSPSTGGNTEAFF.